The next 26 T cell receptor beta chains were all read from a single sample in a study of cytomegalovirus exposure and HLA in healthy donors. A multiplex PCR was run with 60 Vbeta primers and 13 Jbeta primers. TCRdb keeps only in-frame clones here, not all; method: immunoSEQ multiplex PCR. The table has under 150,000 clones, approximately 78% seen once. The specimen was PBMCs. All receptors derive from a man aged 40-49 years in good health and CMV-seropositive.

Regarding this clone: Different DNA sequences within this sample yield the same CDR3. The V and J genes are TRBV29-1 and TRBJ2-5; possible D gene TRBD1, 5 bases. The ends were cut back, 3 bases at V and 1 base at J, with 6 bases in the middle. The germline gives CDR1 SQVTM, CDR2 ANQGSEA. The length of the CDR3 is 12 residues. CDR3 sequence: CSVDRGQETQYF. The CDR3 DNA follows: TGCAGCGTTGATAGGGGCCAAGAGACCCAGTACTTC. The variable domain in full, with the rest retrieved from reference TRBV29-1 and TRBJ2-5, is SAVISQKPSRDICQRGTSLTIQCQVDSQVTMMFWYRQQPGQSLTLIATANQGSEATYESGFVIDKFPISRPNLTFSTLTVSNMSPEDSSIYLCSVDRGQETQYFGPGTRLLVL.

In DNA, the CDR3 is TGTGCCAGCAGCCAAGTAAACATTTCCTACAATGAGCAGTTCTTC. Translated, it gives CASSQVNISYNEQFF. The V and J genes are TRBV14 and TRBJ2-1; D call uncertain. The CDR3 consists of 15 residues. Between the trimmed V and J ends, which lost 1 base and 1 base, there was a span of 8 bases. Germline values: CDR1 SGHDN, CDR2 FVKESK.

This clone was counted a few times. The V and J genes are TRBV5-6 and TRBJ2-1; 11 nucleotides line up with TRBD1. Germline V gene lookup returns CDR1 SGHDT and CDR2 YYEEEE. V trimming: 4 bases; J trimming: 8 bases; junction bases outside the gene matches: 8. The CDR3 sequence is 15 residues long. The CDR3 here is CASSRGTGGLDEQFF. CDR3 sequence (DNA): TGTGCCAGCAGCCGTGGGACAGGGGGGTTAGATGAGCAGTTCTTC.

V and J are TRBV27 and TRBJ1-1, with TRBD1 matching over 7 bases. CDR1 MNHEY and CDR2 SMNVEV come from the germline V gene (reference sequence). This CDR3 is built from 14 residues. The V gene end was trimmed by 5 bases and the J gene end by 6 bases; junction bases not matched to a gene: 9. In DNA, the CDR3 is TGTGCCAGCAGTCGAAACTACAGGGGCGCTGAAGCTTTCTTT. It yields the protein CASSRNYRGAEAFF.

The sample holds one count of this clone. This chain joins TRBV7-2 and TRBJ1-2; 9 bases map to TRBD1. Unmatched junction bases numbered 4, after V lost 5 bases and J lost 0 bases. Germline V gene lookup returns CDR1 SGHTA and CDR2 FQGNSA. CDR3 length: 15 amino acids. CDR3 protein: CASSPRTGANYGYTF. CDR3 in DNA: TGTGCCAGCAGCCCCAGGACAGGGGCTAACTATGGCTACACCTTC.

V gene TRBV7-9 combines with J gene TRBJ1-2; possibly TRBD1 for D (5 bases). In germline, CDR1 is SEHNR, CDR2 FQNEAQ (reference sequence). V lost 2 bases, J lost 8 bases, and 15 bases lay in between. This CDR3 is 14 amino acids long. CDR3: CASSLSGRAGGYTF. CDR3 nucleotide sequence: TGTGCCAGCAGCTTATCGGGCAGGGCTGGCGGCTACACCTTC. The complete variable domain, with remaining parts taken from reference TRBV7-9 and TRBJ1-2, reads DTGVSQNPRHKITKRGQNVTFRCDPISEHNRLYWYRQTLGQGPEFLTYFQNEAQLEKSRLLSDRFSAERPKGSFSTLEIQRTEQGDSAMYLCASSLSGRAGGYTFGSGTRLTVV.

V is TRBV11-2 and J is TRBJ1-5; D may be TRBD1 (6 bases). CDR3 length: 14 residues. Trimming shortened V by 5 bases and J by 6 bases, and 14 bases separated the two germline ends. In germline, CDR1 is SGHAT, CDR2 FQNNGV. In nucleotides, the CDR3 is TGTGCCAGCAGCAAACAGGGTTTGTTTCAGCCCCAGCATTTT. It is translated as CASSKQGLFQPQHF.

Only one count was recorded for this clone. The gene calls are TRBV30 and TRBJ1-2; D possibly corresponds to TRBD1 (5 bases). The CDR3 has 12 amino acids. Trimming removed 2 bases at V and 7 bases at J, with 11 bases between. CDR1 GTSNPN and CDR2 SVGIG come from the germline V gene (reference sequence). CDR3 bases: TGTGCCTGGAGTACAGGCTTGGCTGGCTACACCTTC. Its translation is CAWSTGLAGYTF.

This clone was found a few times. The chain joins TRBV10-3 to TRBJ2-7, with TRBD1 matching over 7 bases. Losses at the gene ends were 4 bases for V and 2 bases for J; bases not matched to a gene: 2. This CDR3 has 13 amino acids. CDR1 is ENHRY and CDR2 is SYGVKD in the germline V gene. The CDR3 DNA reads TGTGCCATCAGTGTGACAGGGACCTACGAGCAGTACTTC. This sequence encodes CAISVTGTYEQYF.

This rearrangement joins TRBV4-1 to TRBJ1-1, with 7 bases identical to TRBD1. The CDR3 has 14 amino acids. The V segment lost 0 bases and the J segment 4 bases; nucleotides outside the gene matches: 2. CDR1 and CDR2 from the germline V gene are MGHRA and YSYEKL. In nucleotides, the CDR3 is TGCGCCAGCAGCCAAGAAGACAGGGCCACTGAAGCTTTCTTT. It specifies CASSQEDRATEAFF.

The sample holds a few counts of this clone. The V call is TRBV6-4, the J call TRBJ2-1, with TRBD2 matching 12 bases. Germline V CDR1 and CDR2: MRHNA, SNTAGT. Germline trimming cut 6 bases from V and 4 bases from J; bases unmatched to any gene: 4. CDR3 size: 15 residues. CDR3: CASSAGTSGYNEQFF. The CDR3 region has the DNA TGTGCCAGCAGCGCCGGGACTAGCGGGTACAATGAGCAGTTCTTC.

J is TRBJ2-5 and V is TRBV2; D uncertain. This CDR3 is built from 14 residues. CDR1 and CDR2 (germline): SNHLY, FYNNEI. The V end lost 10 bases, the J end lost 0 bases, and 15 bases lay between the germline ends. CDR3 DNA: TGTGCCATCCGCCCGGTCCTGTACCAAGAGACCCAGTACTTC. Protein sequence: CAIRPVLYQETQYF.

The chain is built from TRBV5-1 and TRBJ1-1, with TRBD1 matching 11 bases. V shed 4 bases and J 1 base; nucleotides not matched to a gene: 9. This CDR3 contains 17 residues. Germline CDR1 SGHRS, CDR2 YFSETQ. CDR3 protein: CASSIGQGAFGNTEAFF. In DNA form, the CDR3 reads TGCGCCAGCAGCATAGGACAGGGGGCTTTCGGGAACACTGAAGCTTTCTTT.

CDR3 protein: CASSKQGYVGGYTF. CDR3 DNA: TGTGCCAGCAGCAAACAGGGGTATGTTGGTGGCTACACCTTC. The J gene is TRBJ1-2, the V gene TRBV21-1; TRBD1, the table's D call, lacks a check against the DNA. TRBV21-1 is deemed a pseudogene. There are 14 residues in the CDR3.

The gene calls are TRBV4-1 and TRBJ2-7; TRBD2 matches 12 bases. The CDR3 consists of 15 residues. The V gene's germline CDR1 is MGHRA and CDR2 YSYEKL. Trimming removed 0 bases from V and 7 bases from J; junction bases left unmatched: 4. The CDR3 coding sequence is TGCGCCAGCAGCCAAGAGTCTGGGACTAGCGGGGAGCAGTACTTC. Translation: CASSQESGTSGEQYF.

This rearrangement joins TRBV6-5 to TRBJ2-3; 8 bases line up with TRBD2. This CDR3 has 15 amino acids. Trimming cost V 5 bases and J 3 bases; bases outside gene matches: 7. The germline CDR1 and CDR2 sequences are MNHEY and SVGAGI. The DNA for the CDR3 is TGTGCCAGCAGTAAGGGACTAGGGGAGACAGATACGCAGTATTTT. Its protein is CASSKGLGETDTQYF.

The rearrangement links TRBV7-9 to TRBJ2-7; D is perhaps TRBD1 (5 bases). This CDR3 has 12 residues. V was clipped by 4 bases and J by 3 bases, with 7 bases between them. Germline assignment: CDR1 SEHNR and CDR2 FQNEAQ (reference sequence). The CDR3 spells CASSSQVYEQYF. Written as DNA, the CDR3 is TGTGCCAGCAGCTCACAGGTCTACGAGCAGTACTTC.

This chain joins TRBV6-1 and TRBJ2-3; a weak D match, TRBD1 (5 bases). Deletions cut 2 bases from V and 2 bases from J, with 11 bases between. The V gene's germline CDR1 is MNHNS and CDR2 SASEGT. CDR3 length: 15 residues. In DNA form, the CDR3 reads TGTGCCAGCAGTGAATCGCAGGGATCCACAGATACGCAGTATTTT. This translates into CASSESQGSTDTQYF.

This clone was counted between two and nine times. The chain joins TRBV6-1 to TRBJ2-7, with TRBD2 identical over 8 bases. V lost 6 bases to trimming and J lost 2 bases; unmatched junction nucleotides: 9. This CDR3 contains 15 residues. Germline V gene sequence: CDR1 MNHNS, CDR2 SASEGT. The CDR3 region has the DNA TGTGCCAGCAGACCTGGACTAGCAGAAACCTACGAGCAGTACTTC. Translating it yields CASRPGLAETYEQYF.

The chain uses TRBV19 and TRBJ1-5; D not resolved. This CDR3 comprises 14 residues. Trimming removed 3 bases at V and 9 bases at J, with 15 bases between. The germline gives CDR1 LNHDA, CDR2 SQIVND (reference sequence). The CDR3 nucleotides read TGTGCCAGTAGTATGAGAAGACCTCGGAGGCCCCAGCATTTT. Residues: CASSMRRPRRPQHF.

The chain combines TRBV9 with TRBJ2-2; 9 nucleotides match TRBD2. Germline V gene sequence: CDR1 SGDLS, CDR2 YYNGEE. This CDR3 is 16 amino acids long. After removal of 2 bases from V and 4 bases from J, the junction contained 6 bases not matched to a gene. The CDR3 loop is CASSVVGLAGTGELFF. DNA for the CDR3: TGTGCCAGCAGCGTTGTGGGACTAGCAGGCACCGGGGAGCTGTTTTTT.

V and J are TRBV7-3 and TRBJ1-1, with D possibly matching TRBD1 (5 bases). Looked up from germline, CDR1 is SGHTA and CDR2 is FQGTGA. The CDR3 is 14 amino acids. V was pared by 6 bases and J by 3 bases, with 14 bases between. The DNA for the CDR3 is TGTGCCAGCAGGCCAGGGTCTTTCGACACTGAAGCTTTCTTT. Protein: CASRPGSFDTEAFF.

The chain carries TRBV18 and TRBJ2-2; TRBD2 aligns across 13 bases. This CDR3 region has 16 residues. V trimming: 0 bases; J trimming: 6 bases; junction bases outside the gene matches: 1. Germline CDR1 is KGHSH and CDR2 is LQKENI. The CDR3 bases are TGTGCCAGCTCACCACCGGGACTAGCGGGACCCGGGGAGCTGTTTTTT. It specifies CASSPPGLAGPGELFF.

This chain joins TRBV19 and TRBJ1-5, with D maybe TRBD1 (6 bases). The germline gives CDR1 LNHDA, CDR2 SQIVND (reference sequence). The CDR3 length is 15 residues. V shed 5 bases and J shed 0 bases, with 11 bases lying between them. CDR3 in DNA: TGTGCCAGTAGTGGGACACCTTATAGCAATCAGCCCCAGCATTTT. Amino acids: CASSGTPYSNQPQHF.

The chain carries TRBV19 and TRBJ1-3; the D gene is possibly TRBD1 (5 bases). Germline V gives CDR1 LNHDA, CDR2 SQIVND (reference sequence). CDR3 length: 15 residues. Trimming shortened V by 4 bases and J by 0 bases, and 10 bases separated the two germline ends. CDR3 protein: CASSTDSSSGNTIYF. The DNA of the CDR3 is TGTGCCAGTAGTACTGACAGCTCCTCTGGAAACACCATATATTTT.

The chain employs TRBV7-8 and TRBJ2-5; 9 nucleotides agree with TRBD1. The V segment lost 6 bases and the J segment 4 bases; nucleotides outside the gene matches: 9. CDR3 length: 15 amino acids. Germline-derived CDR1 and CDR2 are SGHVS and FQNEAQ. CDR3 sequence: CASRNTQGAGETQYF. The CDR3 region has the DNA TGTGCCAGCAGAAATACACAGGGGGCGGGAGAGACCCAGTACTTC.